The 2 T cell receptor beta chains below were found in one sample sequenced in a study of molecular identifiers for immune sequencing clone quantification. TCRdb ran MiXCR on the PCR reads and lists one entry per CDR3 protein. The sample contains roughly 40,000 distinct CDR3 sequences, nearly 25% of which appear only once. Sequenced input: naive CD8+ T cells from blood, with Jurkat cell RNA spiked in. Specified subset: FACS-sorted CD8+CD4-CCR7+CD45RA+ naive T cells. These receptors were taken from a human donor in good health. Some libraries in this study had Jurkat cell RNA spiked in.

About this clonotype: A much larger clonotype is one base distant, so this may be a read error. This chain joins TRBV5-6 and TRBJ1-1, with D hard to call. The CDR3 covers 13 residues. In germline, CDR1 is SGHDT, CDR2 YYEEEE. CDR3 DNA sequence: TGTGCCAGCAGCTTGTTTACCGGTTTCGAAGCTCTCTTT. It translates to CASSLFTGFEALF.

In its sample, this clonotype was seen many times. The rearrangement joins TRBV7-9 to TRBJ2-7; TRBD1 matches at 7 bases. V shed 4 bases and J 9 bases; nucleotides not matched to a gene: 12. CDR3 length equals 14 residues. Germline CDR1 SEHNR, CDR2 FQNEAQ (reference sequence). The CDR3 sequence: CASSSGQPYDGQYF. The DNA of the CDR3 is TGTGCCAGCAGCTCGGGACAGCCCTACGATGGGCAGTACTTC. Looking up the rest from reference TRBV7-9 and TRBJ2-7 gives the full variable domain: DTGVSQNPRHKITKRGQNVTFRCDPISEHNRLYWYRQTLGQGPEFLTYFQNEAQLEKSRLLSDRFSAERPKGSFSTLEIQRTEQGDSAMYLCASSSGQPYDGQYFGPGTRLTVT.